This T cell receptor beta chain originates from a study of technical replicates of blood from several donors. The V segment lost 2 bases and the J segment 5 bases; nucleotides outside the gene matches: 6. The V gene's germline CDR1 is MNHEY and CDR2 SMNVEV (reference sequence). This CDR3 region has 15 residues. The method was immunoSEQ multiplex PCR; TCRdb's version includes in-frame clones alone and lacks a portion of them. The sample lists 80,000 to 100,000 clones; approximately 90% were seen once. The chain carries TRBV27 and TRBJ2-1; TRBD1 agrees at 7 bases. This TCR was recovered from a human donor in good health. The specimen was T cells isolated from PBMCs. CDR3 protein: CASSLGGQENNEQFF. The CDR3 DNA reads TGTGCCAGCAGTTTAGGTGGACAGGAGAACAATGAGCAGTTCTTC.